This TCR beta chain appears in the sequencing data of a study of shared clonotypes between healthy human individuals. Study-level results: Around 5.3% of naive CD4 clonotypes were shared across four donors.

In the source study's methods: ImmunoSEQ output lacked quality scores and full-length reads, limiting matched filtering. Using immunoSEQ multiplex PCR, the repertoire was profiled, and TCRdb retains in-frame clones only, with some absent. The DNA gave D and trimming, while V, J and clone size come from that table. The sample contains some 1 million clones, about three quarters of which appear only once. All donors qualified as healthy HIV-negative adults and had experienced no recent acute infections or vaccinations. CDR3 size: 14 residues. Trimming shortened V by 0 bases and J by 6 bases, and 11 bases separated the two germline ends. Per the germline V gene, CDR1 is SGHRS and CDR2 is YFSETQ. Note on this clone: Its target is not known.

Sequences were obtained from memory CD4+ T cells sorted from blood. Subset meaning: CD45RA-negative fraction. The sequence was obtained from a man aged 18 to 29 in good health. V is TRBV5-1 and J is TRBJ2-3; D possibly corresponds to TRBD2 (6 bases). As DNA, the CDR3 is TGCGCCAGCAGCTTGGATTCGCTAGCGGATACGCAGTATTTT. Amino acids: CASSLDSLADTQYF.